This T cell receptor beta chain was sequenced in a study of CD8+ T cells in alopecia areata. The germline gives CDR1 SGHVS, CDR2 FNYEAQ. Trimming removed 3 bases from V and 3 bases from J, with 14 bases in between. This CDR3 region has 15 residues. Treatment indicated: oral pan-JAK inhibitor, 5-10 mg twice daily. Extracted RNA was reverse transcribed into cDNA, the sequencing template. Measured with immunoSEQ multiplex PCR; TCRdb has only the in-frame clones, and not every one. Among nearly 110,000 clones, around 84% were seen once, and the ten largest hold over 20%. The sequences come from CD8+ T cells sorted from blood, collected at week 24, from a patient treated with tofacitinib. This receptor was identified in a human donor with alopecia areata. V gene TRBV7-6 combines with J gene TRBJ1-1, with a weak D call TRBD1 (5 bases). The CDR3 here is CASSFKPGTDTEAFF. CDR3 DNA sequence: TGTGCCAGCAGCTTTAAGCCCGGGACTGACACTGAAGCTTTCTTT.